The TCR beta chain under discussion was sequenced for a study of cytomegalovirus exposure and HLA in healthy donors. PCR primers comprised 60 Vbeta and 13 Jbeta primers. Repertoires were generated with immunoSEQ multiplex PCR, while TCRdb's copy carries only in-frame clones and drops some. The table lists 130,000 or so clones, more than 60% of them singletons. The clonotype originates from a female donor in good health and CMV-seronegative. Sequencing used PBMCs.

The CDR3 bases are TGTGCCATCAGCCTCCGGGACAGTTCTTCCTACGAGCAGTACTTC. It translates to CAISLRDSSSYEQYF. This chain connects TRBV10-3 to TRBJ2-7, with TRBD1 matching over 7 bases. The CDR3 contains 15 residues. V lost 6 bases and J lost 1; bases outside the gene matches: 9. Germline lookup yields CDR1 ENHRY and CDR2 SYGVKD.